This is a list of T cell receptor beta chains from one sample in a study of blood T cell repertoires in COVID-19. Using immunoSEQ multiplex PCR, the repertoire was profiled, and TCRdb retains in-frame clones only, with some absent. The sample shows 60,000 to 80,000 clones, 80% of them seen only once. The sequencing sample was made of peripheral blood. The receptors stem from a man over 45 with COVID-19, enrolled during active disease. The conserved cysteine and the conserved F or W are not part of the CDR3 here.

j_call: TRBJ2-7
v_call: TRBV4-1
cdr3_aa: ASSPPAGVVGGEQY

j_call: TRBJ2-5
v_call: TRBV19
cdr3_aa: ATGVGETQY

j_call: TRBJ2-2
v_call: TRBV6-6
cdr3_aa: ASSKPADTGELF

j_call: TRBJ1-3
v_call: TRBV30
cdr3_aa: AWSWGGSGNTIY

j_call: TRBJ1-3
v_call: TRBV4-2
cdr3_aa: ASSQDGQGRFYSGNTIY

j_call: TRBJ1-5
v_call: TRBV2
cdr3_aa: ASSDKAGGQPQH

j_call: TRBJ1-6
v_call: TRBV28
cdr3_aa: ASSVLGTENSPLH

j_call: TRBJ1-1
v_call: TRBV28
cdr3_aa: ASKGVGVSNPEAF

j_call: TRBJ2-3
v_call: TRBV11-2
cdr3_aa: ASSVRQGLVADTQY

j_call: TRBJ1-3
v_call: TRBV10-3
cdr3_aa: AISRQGNTIY

j_call: TRBJ2-5
v_call: TRBV7-9
cdr3_aa: ASSSPRGSMETQY

j_call: TRBJ2-3
v_call: TRBV6-6
cdr3_aa: ASSYDPGDTQY

j_call: TRBJ2-1
v_call: TRBV9
cdr3_aa: ASSGGVGLAGNEQF

j_call: TRBJ2-4
v_call: TRBV3-1/TRBV3-2
cdr3_aa: ASSLRGVENIQY

j_call: TRBJ2-7
v_call: TRBV4-1
cdr3_aa: ASSQRQGGLAGDEQY

j_call: TRBJ2-2
v_call: TRBV4-2
cdr3_aa: ASSQPYSGELF

j_call: TRBJ2-5
v_call: TRBV5-1
cdr3_aa: ASSIGETQY

j_call: TRBJ1-6
v_call: TRBV30
cdr3_aa: AWSVLSGNSPLH

j_call: TRBJ2-3
v_call: TRBV6-2/TRBV6-3
cdr3_aa: ASSLSGRTDTQY

j_call: TRBJ2-7
v_call: TRBV19
cdr3_aa: ASSPRGGNEQY

j_call: TRBJ2-3
v_call: TRBV10-3
cdr3_aa: AISDGGWTQY

j_call: TRBJ1-5
v_call: TRBV2
cdr3_aa: ASSDVDRSKSH

j_call: TRBJ1-2
v_call: TRBV6-2/TRBV6-3
cdr3_aa: ASSTHGWDRGHYGYT

j_call: TRBJ2-7
v_call: TRBV14
cdr3_aa: ASSRDRVYEQY

j_call: TRBJ2-7
v_call: TRBV5-1
cdr3_aa: ASSLVAELVDEQY

j_call: TRBJ2-1
v_call: TRBV3-1/TRBV3-2
cdr3_aa: ASSPRRLNNEQF

j_call: TRBJ2-7
v_call: TRBV7-9
cdr3_aa: ASSLAGASSYEQY

j_call: TRBJ2-4
v_call: TRBV20-1
cdr3_aa: SAISGNIQY

j_call: TRBJ1-1
v_call: TRBV6-2/TRBV6-3
cdr3_aa: ASSGQLNTEAF

j_call: TRBJ2-3
v_call: TRBV5-4
cdr3_aa: ASSLSGLTDTQY

j_call: TRBJ1-4
v_call: TRBV7-2
cdr3_aa: ASSLDQLATNEKLF

j_call: TRBJ2-1
v_call: TRBV5-1
cdr3_aa: ASAASFVDEQF

j_call: TRBJ1-6
v_call: TRBV9
cdr3_aa: ASSVTGEDSPLH

j_call: TRBJ1-1
v_call: TRBV30
cdr3_aa: AWSVQKQAF

j_call: TRBJ2-3
v_call: TRBV6-4
cdr3_aa: ASSPEATTDTQY

j_call: TRBJ1-4
v_call: TRBV7-9
cdr3_aa: ASTPRVDDEKLF

j_call: TRBJ2-1
v_call: TRBV6-2/TRBV6-3
cdr3_aa: ASSIGTSGVEQF

j_call: TRBJ1-1
v_call: TRBV19
cdr3_aa: ASSRGDRKGGTEAF

j_call: TRBJ2-5
v_call: TRBV9
cdr3_aa: ASSATSGLQETQY

j_call: TRBJ2-7
v_call: TRBV6-5
cdr3_aa: ASTASSYEQY

j_call: TRBJ1-1
v_call: TRBV11-2
cdr3_aa: ASSPRQVKDTEAF

j_call: TRBJ2-2
v_call: TRBV5-1
cdr3_aa: ASSWTVDRVGRAGELF